This T cell receptor (beta chain) originates from a study of cytomegalovirus exposure and HLA in healthy donors. PCR employed 60 Vbeta and 13 Jbeta primers. Here immunoSEQ multiplex PCR was the method, and the copy in TCRdb shows in-frame clones only, minus some. The sample lists 150,000 to 200,000 clones; approximately 71% were seen once. Healthy donors of bone marrow made up the group. This clone showed up just once. The antigen is not known. Germline CDR1 is MNHEY and CDR2 is SVGAGI. Between the trimmed V and J ends, which lost 5 bases and 2 bases, there was a span of 10 bases. This CDR3 comprises 13 residues. Whole-study results and caveats: TCR beta sequences reportedly predicted most subjects' HLA-A and HLA-B alleles accurately. A few CMV-associated chains were confirmed in vitro to be specific for CMV antigens.

The rearrangement uses TRBV6-5 and TRBJ2-7, with D tentatively TRBD1 (6 bases). The sequence derives from a man aged 45-60 years in good health and CMV-seronegative. The specimen sequenced was PBMCs. CDR3 coding DNA: TGTGCCAGCAGTCCGACAGGCCCCTACGAGCAGTACTTC. It translates to CASSPTGPYEQYF.